This T cell receptor (beta chain) was obtained from a study of identical twins (TCRdb year 2016). Turning to the overall study: The study deep-sequenced TCR alpha and beta repertoires from monozygotic twins, unrelated adults of various ages and cord blood to test whether fetal clonotypes persist. To rule out contamination, the twin experiments were replicated at different times with different library preparation protocols. The research as a whole found: Out-of-frame TCR alpha sequences shared between twins showed an excess of low generation-probability sequences compared with coincidental sharing between unrelated individuals. In beta out-of-frame sequences, excess twin sharing was weaker, because having fewer shared sequences lowered the signal-to-noise ratio. Fewer insertions were carried by abundant cord blood beta clonotypes, a similar but weaker trend appeared in young adult naive repertoires, and no such trend appeared in memory repertoires. Invariant T cells such as MAIT and iNKT could partly confound zero-insertion analyses, though diverse VJ usage argued against this for most clonotypes. In monozygotic twins, recombination models systematically underestimated out-of-frame TCR alpha sharing, but the models matched the sharing seen between unrelated individuals. Conclusions relied on cross-sectional statistical analysis, since the same donors could not be followed over many years.

The CDR3 contains 14 residues, cysteine and phenylalanine counted. Of the read, only the CDR3 DNA is kept; its 42 bases are in frame from base 1. CDR1 is given as SGHAT and CDR2 as FQNNGV, both from the germline V gene. V gives up 3 bases and J gives up 8 bases, and the segment between their germline ends measures 14 bases. Receptors were amplified or captured by 5' RACE. Sequencing took place on an Illumina HiSeq 2000. A universal primer binding site was added through template switching, and the final cDNA carried a unique molecular identifier so that TCR cDNA molecules could be counted accurately. Specific primers in the conserved constant-segment region were used to synthesize first-strand cDNA for the TCR alpha and beta chains. To control for contamination, every cDNA library carried two barcodes: a SMART-Mk sample barcode plus Illumina barcodes. TruSeq adapter sequences along with Illumina sample barcodes were introduced in two successive PCR steps. The TCR alpha and beta cDNA libraries were sequenced on the Illumina HiSeq platform using custom primers. The original methods were these. Unique molecular identifiers were extracted from raw reads with MiGEC, and CDR3 positions were determined with MiXCR. Recombination models were inferred per individual with the repgenHMM and IGoR tools using an EM algorithm. The analysis of shared clonotypes was done with the tcR package in R, with sharing normalized by the product of cloneset sizes. To study raw recombination free of thymic and clonal selection effects, out-of-frame nonproductive sequences were analyzed. TCRdb reanalyzed the raw reads on its own, using fastp at Q25 for trimming and MiXCR for clone calling, and kept in-frame beta chains. Merged by CDR3 protein, the rows form single entries marked with the most common genes and DNA. The V and J calls were determined by TCRdb, not by the authors. This sample gives roughly 250,000 distinct CDR3 sequences in total; about an eighth of them show up just once. The ten largest make up 7% to 9% of the sample.

Every donor was a healthy Caucasian. Using Miltenyi CD45RO+ enrichment and human naive T-cell isolation kits, memory (CD45RO+) and naive T cells were isolated from PBMC. Comment on this clonotype: This receptor's antigen is unknown. Within one base of it there is no much larger clone, and no base qualities were kept.

The TCR sequence derives from a woman between 18 and 30 years old in good health. Sequencing input: memory (CD45RO+) T cells sorted from blood. This sample's cell subset or site label indicates: CD45RO+ enriched T cells. The rearrangement joined TRBV11-2 to TRBJ2-1, with TRBD1 perhaps the D gene, on 7 matching bases. In nucleotide form, the sequence is TGTGCCAGCAGCTTGGAGGGGGCAAGTTATGAGCAGTTCTTC. Its protein product is CASSLEGASYEQFF.